This is a list of T cell receptor beta chains from one sample in a study of T-cell memory formation after mild COVID-19. TCRdb passed the 5' RACE reads through MiXCR, listing each CDR3 protein once. The sample includes roughly 310,000 distinct CDR3 sequences, approximately 15% of them seen just once. The sample consisted of PBMCs or a T cell subset sorted from them (not recorded which). Source of these receptors: a man aged 18 to 30 who had mild COVID-19 (a few samples of this study predate the infection). Cell type and time point are not known. Each CDR3 is given with its conserved first and last residue. The D gene is left open where the match is weak. A row's size may be missing; if present it is once, few, many or a size class.

cdr3_nt | cdr3_aa | j_call | clone_size | d_call | v_call
TGTGCCAGTAGAGCCTCCTACGAGCAGTACTTC | CASRASYEQYF | TRBJ2-7 | few | NA | TRBV2
TGTGCCAGCAGTTTCCTAGCGGGGGGCACAGATACGCAGTATTTT | CASSFLAGGTDTQYF | TRBJ2-3 | few | TRBD2 | TRBV12-3/TRBV12-4
TGTGCCAGCAGTTTTCGACAGGGTGAAAAACTGTTTTTT | CASSFRQGEKLFF | TRBJ1-4 | NA | TRBD1 | TRBV25-1
TGTGCCAGTAACACGGACAGGGGGCTTGGGAGTGAAGCTTTCTTT | CASNTDRGLGSEAFF | TRBJ1-1 | few | TRBD1 | TRBV19
TGTGCCAGCAGCTCCTGGGACACGAACACTGAAGCTTTCTTT | CASSSWDTNTEAFF | TRBJ1-1 | NA | NA | TRBV7-9
TGTGCCAGCAGTACCCGAAGGACAGGGTCCCCGGCTAACTATGGCTACACCTTC | CASSTRRTGSPANYGYTF | TRBJ1-2 | few | TRBD1 | TRBV6-5
TGCAGTGCTGGAGGACTAGCGGGGAACAAAGAGACCCAGTACTTC | CSAGGLAGNKETQYF | TRBJ2-5 | many | TRBD2 | TRBV20-1
TGCAGTGCTAGCCAGTCCGGAAACACCATATATTTT | CSASQSGNTIYF | TRBJ1-3 | NA | NA | TRBV20-1
TGCGCCAGCAGCCAGATACTAGCGGGGGACCCAGGGACGCAGTATTTT | CASSQILAGDPGTQYF | TRBJ2-3 | NA | TRBD2 | TRBV4-1
TGTGCCAGCAGTCCAACCAGACTAGCGGGGGGGAGGGAGACCCAGTACTTC | CASSPTRLAGGRETQYF | TRBJ2-5 | few | TRBD2 | TRBV6-1
TGTGCCAGTAGTATTGGCCGGGGTGGCAATCAGCCCCAGCATTTT | CASSIGRGGNQPQHF | TRBJ1-5 | few | NA | TRBV19
TGCAGTGCCCTGGGGAGGGGCTCCTATAATTCACCCCTCCACTTT | CSALGRGSYNSPLHF | TRBJ1-6 | few | NA | TRBV20-1
TGTGCCAGCAGCCCCAACGGGGGGGCAAATGAGCAGTTCTTC | CASSPNGGANEQFF | TRBJ2-1 | NA | TRBD2 | TRBV11-1
TGCGCCAGCAGCCAAGATGAGGGTGGCTACACCTTC | CASSQDEGGYTF | TRBJ1-2 | few | NA | TRBV4-1
TGCAGCGTTGAAAGGGGCAGGGAAGGGGAAAAACTGTTTTTT | CSVERGREGEKLFF | TRBJ1-4 | few | NA | TRBV29-1
TGTGCCAGCAGCCGTCCGGGGGAGGCAGATACGCAGTATTTT | CASSRPGEADTQYF | TRBJ2-3 | few | NA | TRBV7-2
TGTGCCAGCAGCTTTGTGGAGACCCAGTACTTC | CASSFVETQYF | TRBJ2-5 | many | NA | TRBV7-9
TGTGCCAGCAGTTTACAGGGAAATAACTATGGCTACACCTTC | CASSLQGNNYGYTF | TRBJ1-2 | NA | NA | TRBV2
TGTGCCAGCACAGGACAGGGGCTCCAAGTTGTGGATACGCAGTATTTT | CASTGQGLQVVDTQYF | TRBJ2-3 | many | TRBD1 | TRBV6-6
TGTGCCAGCCTGGGACAGGACACCGGGGAGCTGTTTTTT | CASLGQDTGELFF | TRBJ2-2 | NA | TRBD1 | TRBV27
TGTGCCAGCCGGGTGGCTAACTATGGCTACACCTTC | CASRVANYGYTF | TRBJ1-2 | NA | NA | TRBV6-5
TGTGCCAGCAGCTTAGAGGCAGGATGGTCACCCCTCCACTTT | CASSLEAGWSPLHF | TRBJ1-6 | NA | NA | TRBV7-2
TGCGCCAGCAGCTTGCGGGGCGGGGGGATTCGGCAGTACTTC | CASSLRGGGIRQYF | TRBJ2-7 | NA | TRBD2 | TRBV5-1
TGTGCCAGCAGTTCCGGGACTAGCGGGGTCAGGGAGACCCAGTACTTC | CASSSGTSGVRETQYF | TRBJ2-5 | few | TRBD2 | TRBV5-8
TGTGCCAGCAGCTCCCCGGGACTAGCGGGACAAACTCCTTGGGATACGCAGTATTTT | CASSSPGLAGQTPWDTQYF | TRBJ2-3 | few | TRBD2 | TRBV7-2
TGCGCCAGCAGGGCAGGGGACCAAGAGACCCAGTACTTC | CASRAGDQETQYF | TRBJ2-5 | few | NA | TRBV5-1
TGTGCCAGCAGTTTTTACAGCCCTTACGGCGCAGATACGCAGTATTTT | CASSFYSPYGADTQYF | TRBJ2-3 | few | NA | TRBV27
TGTGCCAGCAGTTACTCCCTGGACCAGCCCCAGCATTTT | CASSYSLDQPQHF | TRBJ1-5 | few | NA | TRBV6-5
TGTGCCAGCAGCTTAGGGGACGCTAATGAAAAACTGTTTTTT | CASSLGDANEKLFF | TRBJ1-4 | many | NA | TRBV5-4
TGCAGCGTTGTGAGGGGGTACCAAGAGACCCAGTACTTC | CSVVRGYQETQYF | TRBJ2-5 | few | NA | TRBV29-1
TGTGCCAGCAGTGGCACAGCAAATCAGCCCCAGCATTTT | CASSGTANQPQHF | TRBJ1-5 | NA | NA | TRBV6-6
TGCGCCAGCAGCCCGGACAGGGGAGCTTCACCCCTCCACTTT | CASSPDRGASPLHF | TRBJ1-6 | few | TRBD1 | TRBV5-1
TGTGCCAGCAGTCAGACAGAGACCTACAATGAGCAGTTCTTC | CASSQTETYNEQFF | TRBJ2-1 | few | NA | TRBV6-5
TGTGCCAGCAGCTTAAACCGGGACAAAGACGAAGCTTTCTTT | CASSLNRDKDEAFF | TRBJ1-1 | NA | NA | TRBV7-3
TGTGCCAGCAGTGACGCGGGGGATAAAAACATTCAGTACTTC | CASSDAGDKNIQYF | TRBJ2-4 | NA | TRBD2 | TRBV2
TGTGCCAGCAGTTACCGGGTAGGCGAGCAGTACTTC | CASSYRVGEQYF | TRBJ2-7 | many | NA | TRBV6-6
TGTGCCAGCTCAAGGACAGTAAATAGCAATCAGCCCCAGCATTTT | CASSRTVNSNQPQHF | TRBJ1-5 | NA | NA | TRBV18
TGTGCCAGCAGTTACTCCGAGTTGTCCGAGTATGGCTACACCTTC | CASSYSELSEYGYTF | TRBJ1-2 | NA | NA | TRBV6-2/TRBV6-3
TGTGCCAGCAGCTCACGGGACCGGAGGAGACAGTACTTC | CASSSRDRRRQYF | TRBJ2-5 | few | NA | TRBV7-9
TGCGCCAGCAGCCAGCGTACAGGGGGCGAAAACCCCTACGAGCAGTACTTC | CASSQRTGGENPYEQYF | TRBJ2-7 | NA | TRBD1 | TRBV4-1
TGCAGCGTTGATGCGGGCAACGCTGAAGCTTTCTTT | CSVDAGNAEAFF | TRBJ1-1 | medium-sized | NA | TRBV29-1
TGTGCCAGCAGCTTAGCGCGGGGCGATACGCAGTATTTT | CASSLARGDTQYF | TRBJ2-3 | many | NA | TRBV7-2
TGTGCCAGCTCCGCGGACAGGGTCAATGAGCAGTTCTTC | CASSADRVNEQFF | TRBJ2-1 | few | TRBD1 | TRBV6-2/TRBV6-3
TGTGCCAGCAGCTTTACGTCGGCGACTGAAGCTTTCTTT | CASSFTSATEAFF | TRBJ1-1 | few | NA | TRBV11-2
TGTGCCAGCATGGTCAGGGAGGAGGAAAAACTGTTTTTT | CASMVREEEKLFF | TRBJ1-4 | NA | NA | TRBV28
TGTGCCAGCTCACCACCGCCAGGGGGGATGGCAAATGAGCAGTTCTTC | CASSPPPGGMANEQFF | TRBJ2-1 | few | NA | TRBV18
TGCGCCAGCAGCCAGGAAATACCGGGACAGGGGTACAATGAGCAGTTCTTC | CASSQEIPGQGYNEQFF | TRBJ2-1 | NA | TRBD1 | TRBV4-3
TGCAGCGTTGAGACAGACACTGAAGCTTTCTTT | CSVETDTEAFF | TRBJ1-1 | few | NA | TRBV29-1